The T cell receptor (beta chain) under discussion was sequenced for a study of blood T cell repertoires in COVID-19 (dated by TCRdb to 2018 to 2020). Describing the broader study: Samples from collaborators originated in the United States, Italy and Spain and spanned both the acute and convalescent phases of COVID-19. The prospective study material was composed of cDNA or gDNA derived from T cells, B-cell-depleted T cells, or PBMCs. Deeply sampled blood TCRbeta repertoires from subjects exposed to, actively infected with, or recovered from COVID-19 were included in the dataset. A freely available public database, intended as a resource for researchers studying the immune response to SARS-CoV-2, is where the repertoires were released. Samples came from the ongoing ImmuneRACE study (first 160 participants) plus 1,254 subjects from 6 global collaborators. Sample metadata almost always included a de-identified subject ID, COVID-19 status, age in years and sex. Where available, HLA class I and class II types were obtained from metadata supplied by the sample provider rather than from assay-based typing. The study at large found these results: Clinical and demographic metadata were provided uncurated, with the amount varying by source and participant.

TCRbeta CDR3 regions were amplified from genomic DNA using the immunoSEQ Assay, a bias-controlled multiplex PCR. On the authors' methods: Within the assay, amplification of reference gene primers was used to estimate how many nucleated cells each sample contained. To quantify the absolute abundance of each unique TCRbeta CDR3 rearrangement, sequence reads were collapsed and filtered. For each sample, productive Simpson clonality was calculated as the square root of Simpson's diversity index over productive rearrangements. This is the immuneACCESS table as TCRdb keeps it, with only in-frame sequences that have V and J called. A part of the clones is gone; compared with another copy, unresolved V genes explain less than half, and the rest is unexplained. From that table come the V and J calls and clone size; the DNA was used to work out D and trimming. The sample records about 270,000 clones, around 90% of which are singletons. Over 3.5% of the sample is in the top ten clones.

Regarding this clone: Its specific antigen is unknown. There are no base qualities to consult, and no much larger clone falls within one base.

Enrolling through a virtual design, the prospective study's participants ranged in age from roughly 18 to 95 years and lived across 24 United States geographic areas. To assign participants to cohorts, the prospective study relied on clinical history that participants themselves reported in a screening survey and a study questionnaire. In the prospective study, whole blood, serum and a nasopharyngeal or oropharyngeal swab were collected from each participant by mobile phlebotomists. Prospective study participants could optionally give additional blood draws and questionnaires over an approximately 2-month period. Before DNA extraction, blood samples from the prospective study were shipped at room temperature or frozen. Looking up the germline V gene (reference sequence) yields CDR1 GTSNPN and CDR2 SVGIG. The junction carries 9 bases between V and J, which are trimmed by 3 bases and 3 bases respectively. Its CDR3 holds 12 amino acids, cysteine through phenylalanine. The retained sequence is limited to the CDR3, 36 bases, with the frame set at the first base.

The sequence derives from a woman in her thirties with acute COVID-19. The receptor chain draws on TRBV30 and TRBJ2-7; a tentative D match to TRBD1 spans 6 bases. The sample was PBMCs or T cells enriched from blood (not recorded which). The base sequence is TGTGCCTGGAGCAGACAGGACTACGAGCAGTACTTC. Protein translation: CAWSRQDYEQYF. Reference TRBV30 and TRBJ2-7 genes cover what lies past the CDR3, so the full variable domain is SQTIHQWPATLVQPVGSPLSLECTVEGTSNPNLYWYRQAAGRGLQLLFYSVGIGQISSEVPQNLSASRPQDRQFILSSKKLLLSDSGFYLCAWSRQDYEQYFGPGTRLTVT.